The rows below give T cell receptor beta chains drawn from one sample of a study of glioma-infiltrating T cells after dendritic cell vaccination. Repertoires were generated with immunoSEQ multiplex PCR, while TCRdb's copy carries only in-frame clones and drops some. Among around 60,000 clones listed, around nine tenths were seen once. This material consisted of blood, taken after dendritic cell vaccination. These receptors came from a human donor with glioblastoma. Each CDR3 is given with its conserved first and last residue. Each record gives: V gene, J gene, CDR3 protein.

TRBV28,TRBJ1-4,CASSTGGTANEKLFF
TRBV30,TRBJ2-3,CAWSLRGGLADTQYF
TRBV7-2,TRBJ2-1,CASSLPVNNEQFF
TRBV11-2,TRBJ2-6,CASSLYGTGNGANVLTF
TRBV11-3,TRBJ1-1,CASSSTGGARTEAFF
TRBV19,TRBJ1-2,CASIPTPPNYGYTF
TRBV9,TRBJ2-3,CASSPLGSDRHGVTRTQYF
TRBV10-3,TRBJ1-1,CAISSRGGINTEAFF
TRBV6-6,TRBJ1-2,CASSFRDRYTF
TRBV6-1,TRBJ2-3,CASEEGTDTQYF